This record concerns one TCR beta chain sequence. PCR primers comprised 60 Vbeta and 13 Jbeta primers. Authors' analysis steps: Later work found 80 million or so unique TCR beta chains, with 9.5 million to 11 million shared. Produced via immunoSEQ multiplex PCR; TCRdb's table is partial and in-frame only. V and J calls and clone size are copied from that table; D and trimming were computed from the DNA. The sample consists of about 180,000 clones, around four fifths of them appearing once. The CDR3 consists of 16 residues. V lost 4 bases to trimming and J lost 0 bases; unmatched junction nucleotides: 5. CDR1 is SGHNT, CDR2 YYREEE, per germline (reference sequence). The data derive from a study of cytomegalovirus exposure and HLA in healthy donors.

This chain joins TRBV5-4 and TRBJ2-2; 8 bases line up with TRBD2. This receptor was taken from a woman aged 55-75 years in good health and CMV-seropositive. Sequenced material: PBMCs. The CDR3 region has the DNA TGTGCCAGCAGCCCGGGGACTAGGTCGAACACCGGGGAGCTGTTTTTT. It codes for CASSPGTRSNTGELFF.